The 8 T cell receptor beta chains presented below share a single source sample, sequenced in a study of blood T cell repertoires in COVID-19 (dated by TCRdb to the early 2020s). The library was obtained by the immunoSEQ multiplex PCR assay. TCRdb retrieved this table from immuneACCESS and kept in-frame rearrangements only. Not all clones are present; in checked studies, unresolved V genes account for under half, and no reason is known for the remainder. Counted in this sample were tens of thousands of clones; over 75% of them appeared once. In total, the top ten clones hold 11% of the sample. What was sequenced was peripheral blood. These receptors were collected from an elderly man with acute or convalescent COVID-19.

This rearrangement joins TRBV25-1 to TRBJ2-1; 8 bases fit TRBD2. The CDR3 totals 14 residues. Unmatched junction bases numbered 9, after V lost 5 bases and J lost 9 bases. Germline V gives CDR1 MGHDK, CDR2 SYGVNS. The CDR3 nucleotides are TGTGCCAGCAGTTCGGCTAGCGGGTGGCGTGAGCAGTTCTTC. This sequence encodes CASSSASGWREQFF. Together with reference TRBV25-1 and TRBJ2-1, the CDR3 gives the full variable domain: EADIYQTPRYLVIGTGKKITLECSQTMGHDKMYWYQQDPGMELHLIHYSYGVNSTEKGDLSSESTVSRIRTEHFPLTLESARPSHTSQYLCASSSASGWREQFFGPGTRLTVL.

The chain recombines TRBV7-3 with TRBJ2-2; 7 bases are a match to TRBD2. The CDR3 is 16 amino acids. Unmatched junction bases numbered 4, after V lost 2 bases and J lost 1 base. Germline-derived CDR1 and CDR2 are SGHTA and FQGTGA. CDR3 region: CASSLGLAGNTGELFF. CDR3 DNA: TGTGCCAGCAGCTTAGGGTTAGCGGGGAACACCGGGGAGCTGTTTTTT.

V usage is TRBV5-1 and J usage is TRBJ2-1; 8 nucleotides align to TRBD2. Germline CDR1 reads SGHRS; CDR2 reads YFSETQ. The CDR3 consists of 13 residues. With 4 bases clipped from V and 4 bases from J, the junction kept 1 base outside the gene matches. As DNA, the CDR3 is TGCGCCAGCAGCCGGGGGGGATACAATGAGCAGTTCTTC. It specifies CASSRGGYNEQFF.

The chain couples TRBV27 to TRBJ2-7, with 8 bases fitting TRBD2. This CDR3 is built from 14 residues. CDR1 and CDR2 (germline): MNHEY, SMNVEV (reference sequence). After removal of 8 bases from V and 2 bases from J, the junction contained 8 bases not matched to a gene. The CDR3 DNA follows: TGTGCCAGCCAAGACCGGGGGGGAGCCTACGAGCAGTACTTC. Its protein product is CASQDRGGAYEQYF.

The chain joins TRBV27 to TRBJ1-1, with 7 bases aligning to TRBD1. CDR3 size: 15 residues. The germline V gene has CDR1 MNHEY and CDR2 SMNVEV (reference sequence). V lost 4 bases, J lost 3 bases, and 8 bases stayed unmatched. CDR3 sequence: CASSSPTGKDTEAFF. The DNA for the CDR3 is TGTGCCAGCAGTTCGCCGACAGGGAAGGACACTGAAGCTTTCTTT.

This rearrangement joins TRBV6-5 to TRBJ1-1, with D possibly TRBD1 on 5 matching bases. The V end was cut by 10 bases, the J end by 1 base, with 10 bases between. The CDR3 runs to 12 residues. The germline CDR1 and CDR2 sequences are MNHEY and SVGAGI. The CDR3 DNA reads TGTGCCACCGTCGGGGGGAACACTGAAGCTTTCTTT. As protein: CATVGGNTEAFF.

The chain recombines TRBV6-5 with TRBJ2-7, with a weak D call TRBD2 (6 bases). The CDR3 has 12 amino acids. From germline, CDR1 is MNHEY and CDR2 SVGAGI. The V gene lost 9 bases and the J gene lost 3 bases, with 12 bases spanning the gap. The CDR3 DNA sequence: TGTGCCAGTTTTACGGGGGACTACGAGCAGTACTTC. Its protein product is CASFTGDYEQYF.

The chain links TRBV7-3 to TRBJ1-1, with 7 bases lining up with TRBD1. V shed 5 bases and J 1 base; nucleotides not matched to a gene: 4. From germline, CDR1 is SGHTA and CDR2 FQGTGA. The CDR3 has 14 residues. Here the CDR3 DNA reads TGTGCCAGCAGCCCCGGACAGGCGAACACTGAAGCTTTCTTT. Translating gives CASSPGQANTEAFF. Full variable domain (rest looked up from reference TRBV7-3 and TRBJ1-1): GAGVSQTPSNKVTEKGKYVELRCDPISGHTALYWYRQSLGQGPEFLIYFQGTGAADDSGLPNDRFFAVRPEGSVSTLKIQRTERGDSAVYLCASSPGQANTEAFFGQGTRLTVV.